The 13 T cell receptor beta chains given below trace back to one sample, sequenced in a study of beta chain features in type 1 diabetes. As every portion of the isolated RNA was reverse transcribed, the sequencing read expressed TCRB transcripts. TCRdb's table, derived via immunoSEQ multiplex PCR, lists solely in-frame clones and lacks some. The data contain 200,000 to 300,000 clones, over 12% of them singletons. Sequencing input: naive CD4+ T cells from blood. These receptors originate from a woman between 35 and 50 years old in good health.

This clone was seen just once. The J gene is TRBJ2-2, the V gene TRBV6-5; D is possibly TRBD1 (6 bases). V dropped 8 bases and J dropped 1 base, with 14 bases sitting between them. This CDR3 is built from 15 residues. CDR1 is MNHEY, CDR2 SVGAGI, per germline. The CDR3 DNA is TGTGCCAGCCAGGCCGCGACAGGGAACACCGGGGAGCTGTTTTTT. It translates to CASQAATGNTGELFF.

This clone was recorded a few times. This sequence joins TRBV7-9 and TRBJ2-5; a possible D gene is TRBD2 (7 bases). Germline CDR1 and CDR2: SEHNR and FQNEAQ (reference sequence). The ends were cut back, 5 bases at V and 6 bases at J, with 10 bases in the middle. The CDR3 extends over 12 amino acids. CDR3 sequence: CASSRGDKTQYF. In DNA, the CDR3 is TGTGCCAGCAGCCGGGGGGACAAGACCCAGTACTTC.

This clone was seen more than once but under ten times. The chain carries TRBV11-1 and TRBJ2-7; TRBD1 agrees at 7 bases. Losses at the gene ends were 6 bases for V and 1 base for J; bases not matched to a gene: 6. In germline, CDR1 is SGHAT, CDR2 FQDESV (reference sequence). This CDR3 contains 14 residues. The CDR3 spells CASSLQGSSYEQYF. The CDR3 DNA is TGTGCCAGCAGTTTACAGGGGTCTTCCTACGAGCAGTACTTC.

The sample holds a few counts of this clone. The V call is TRBV7-6, the J call TRBJ1-1; D perhaps matches TRBD1 (5 bases). Per germline, CDR1 SGHVS and CDR2 FNYEAQ. The CDR3 is made up of 15 amino acids. Trimming removed 2 bases at V and 0 bases at J, with 10 bases between. Written as DNA, the CDR3 is TGTGCCAGCAGCTTAATCCGGGGGTTGAACACTGAAGCTTTCTTT. Translated, it gives CASSLIRGLNTEAFF. Full variable domain (remainder filled in from reference TRBV7-6 and TRBJ1-1): GAGVSQSPRYKVTKRGQDVALRCDPISGHVSLYWYRQALGQGPEFLTYFNYEAQQDKSGLPNDRFSAERPEGSISTLTIQRTEQRDSAMYRCASSLIRGLNTEAFFGQGTRLTVV.

CDR3 region: CATSRVVRGESNAYEQYF. Written as DNA, the CDR3 is TGTGCCACCAGCAGAGTCGTCCGCGGGGAATCAAATGCCTACGAGCAGTACTTC. The V gene is TRBV15, the J gene TRBJ2-7; TRBD2 might be the D (6 bases). There are 18 residues in the CDR3. Germline CDR1 reads LNHNV; CDR2 reads YYDKDF (reference sequence). V was clipped by 1 base and J by 2 bases, with 21 bases between them.

The chain uses TRBV5-4 and TRBJ2-1, with 9 nucleotides matching TRBD1. With V trimmed by 0 bases and J by 5 bases, 6 bases remained unmatched. Germline values: CDR1 SGHNT, CDR2 YYREEE (reference sequence). The CDR3 is made up of 16 amino acids. In DNA, the CDR3 is TGTGCCAGCAGCTTGGCAGGGACAGGGTTGAACAATGAGCAGTTCTTC. Translation gives CASSLAGTGLNNEQFF.

The rearrangement uses TRBV18 and TRBJ2-4, with 8 bases aligning to TRBD1. Germline V gene lookup returns CDR1 KGHSH and CDR2 LQKENI. The CDR3 has 19 residues. Losses at the gene ends were 2 bases for V and 0 bases for J; bases not matched to a gene: 12. The CDR3 DNA sequence: TGTGCCAGCTCACCAGGGACAGGAGGAAGCAACGTAGCCAAAAACATTCAGTACTTC. Residues: CASSPGTGGSNVAKNIQYF. Together with reference TRBV18 and TRBJ2-4, the CDR3 gives the full variable domain: NAGVMQNPRHLVRRRGQEARLRCSPMKGHSHVYWYRQLPEEGLKFMVYLQKENIIDESGMPKERFSAEFPKEGPSILRIQQVVRGDSAAYFCASSPGTGGSNVAKNIQYFGAGTRLSVL.

This chain joins TRBV19 and TRBJ2-3, with a weak D call TRBD1 (6 bases). The CDR3 is 14 amino acids. V lost 7 bases and J 2 bases, leaving 13 bases between the germline ends. The germline V gene encodes CDR1 LNHDA and CDR2 SQIVND (reference sequence). This chain's CDR3 is CASNWGQATDTQYF. The CDR3 nucleotides read TGTGCCAGTAACTGGGGGCAGGCCACAGATACGCAGTATTTT.

This rearrangement joins TRBV6-6 to TRBJ1-1; 9 nucleotides line up with TRBD1. This CDR3 region has 15 residues. Germline CDR1 reads MNHNY; CDR2 reads SVGAGI (reference sequence). Trimming removed 5 bases from V and 4 bases from J; junction bases left unmatched: 8. Written as DNA, the CDR3 is TGTGCCAGCAGTAAACCGGGACAGGGTCCCACTGAAGCTTTCTTT. This codes for CASSKPGQGPTEAFF.

The CDR3 DNA reads TGTGCCAGCAGCTTAAGTGCGTCGGGCTCCTACGAGCAGTACTTC. Amino acids: CASSLSASGSYEQYF. V gene TRBV7-2 combines with J gene TRBJ2-7; D ambiguous. Germline assignment: CDR1 SGHTA and CDR2 FQGNSA. The V end lost 2 bases, the J end lost 0 bases, and 11 bases lay between the germline ends. The CDR3 totals 15 residues.

The chain is built from TRBV9 and TRBJ2-2, with TRBD2 matching 9 bases. This CDR3 has 16 amino acids. With V trimmed by 0 bases and J by 1 base, 1 base remained unmatched. Germline V gives CDR1 SGDLS, CDR2 YYNGEE. The CDR3 reads CASSVVAGVNTGELFF. The CDR3, as DNA: TGTGCCAGCAGCGTAGTAGCGGGGGTGAACACCGGGGAGCTGTTTTTT.

The chain is built from TRBV4-3 and TRBJ2-2; tentatively, D is TRBD1 (6 bases). CDR3 size: 15 residues. CDR1 is LGHNA and CDR2 is YSLEER in the germline V gene. Trimming left V 7 bases short and J 1 base short, with 13 bases between. The CDR3 DNA sequence: TGCGCCAGCAACCATCGGGACAAGAACACCGGGGAGCTGTTTTTT. Encoded protein: CASNHRDKNTGELFF.

This clone was recorded a few times. The chain employs TRBV7-6 and TRBJ1-1; D uncertain. Germline V lookup: CDR1 SGHVS, CDR2 FNYEAQ. This CDR3 has 13 amino acids. Trimming took off 5 bases at V and 0 bases at J, with 7 bases between the two ends. The DNA of the CDR3 is TGTGCCAGCAGCGCTACTCTGAACACTGAAGCTTTCTTT. Its translation: CASSATLNTEAFF.